This TCR beta chain was identified in a study of blood T cell repertoires in COVID-19. Sequencing was performed with immunoSEQ multiplex PCR; in TCRdb, only in-frame clones are kept and a portion is missing. The repertoire consists of some 290,000 clones, with roughly 91% occurring once and the leading ten covering roughly 2.1%. The ends were cut back, 4 bases at V and 2 bases at J, with 12 bases in the middle. This CDR3 is 15 amino acids long. From germline, CDR1 is MDHEN and CDR2 SYDVKM. Input material: PBMCs or T cells enriched from blood (not recorded which). The rearrangement joins TRBV28 to TRBJ1-3, with D unresolved. The clonotype comes from a woman between 40 and 55 years old with acute COVID-19. The CDR3 nucleotides read TGTGCCAGCAGTTCCGAGAAACTAGCTGGAAACACCATATATTTT. This gives the protein CASSSEKLAGNTIYF.